This T cell receptor (beta chain) was identified during a study of blood T cell repertoires in COVID-19. Sequenced by immunoSEQ multiplex PCR; TCRdb stores in-frame clones only, minus some. Here the sample spans a few hundred thousand clones, 85% to 90% being singletons. Germline assignment: CDR1 LGHDT and CDR2 YNNKEL (reference sequence). Deletions cut 2 bases from V and 2 bases from J, with 12 bases between. The CDR3 extends over 15 amino acids. The clonotype was recovered from a woman in her late teens or twenties with acute COVID-19. The gene calls are TRBV3-1 (or the pseudogene TRBV3-2) and TRBJ1-2, with a weak D call TRBD1 (6 bases). Source material: PBMCs or T cells enriched from blood (not recorded which). The CDR3 nucleotides read TGTGCCAGCAGCCAATGGGGGCAGGAGAACTATGGCTACACCTTC. Protein product: CASSQWGQENYGYTF.